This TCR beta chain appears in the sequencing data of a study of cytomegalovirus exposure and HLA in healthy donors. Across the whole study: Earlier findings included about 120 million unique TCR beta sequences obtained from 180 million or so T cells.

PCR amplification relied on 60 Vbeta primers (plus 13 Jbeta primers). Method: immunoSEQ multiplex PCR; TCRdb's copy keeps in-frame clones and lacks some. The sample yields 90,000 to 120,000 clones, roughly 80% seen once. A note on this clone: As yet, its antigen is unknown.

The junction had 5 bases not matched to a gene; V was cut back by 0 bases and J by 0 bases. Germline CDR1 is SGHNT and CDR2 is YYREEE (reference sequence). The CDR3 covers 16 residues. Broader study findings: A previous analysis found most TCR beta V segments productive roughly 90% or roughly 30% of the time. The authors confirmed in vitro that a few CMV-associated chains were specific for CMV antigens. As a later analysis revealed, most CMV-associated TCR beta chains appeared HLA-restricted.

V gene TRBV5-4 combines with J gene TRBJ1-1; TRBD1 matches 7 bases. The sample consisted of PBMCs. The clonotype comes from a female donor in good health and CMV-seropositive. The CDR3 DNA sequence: TGTGCCAGCAGCTTGGGGACAGGTACTATGAACACTGAAGCTTTCTTT. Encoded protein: CASSLGTGTMNTEAFF.